The 26 T cell receptor beta chains below were found in one sample sequenced in a study of untreated major depressive disorder. TCRdb keeps only in-frame clones here, not all; method: immunoSEQ multiplex PCR. In the table there are just over 20,000 clones, over 75% of which are singletons. The sequenced sample consisted of CD4+ T cells from PBMCs. The receptors originated from a woman between 25 and 40 years old in good health.

J is TRBJ2-3 and V is TRBV29-1, with D possibly matching TRBD1 (5 bases). This CDR3 has 13 amino acids. V shed 6 bases and J shed 1 base, with 11 bases lying between them. Germline values: CDR1 SQVTM, CDR2 ANQGSEA. The CDR3 nucleotides read TGCAGCGTAAGCAGGGTGGGCACAGATACGCAGTATTTT. Residues: CSVSRVGTDTQYF.

The V gene is TRBV5-4, the J gene TRBJ1-4; D call uncertain. The germline CDR1 and CDR2 sequences are SGHNT and YYREEE (reference sequence). Trimming shortened V by 0 bases and J by 0 bases, and 6 bases separated the two germline ends. The CDR3 contains 15 residues. The CDR3 sequence: CASSLGQATNEKLFF. In nucleotides, the CDR3 is TGTGCCAGCAGCTTGGGGCAGGCAACTAATGAAAAACTGTTTTTT.

The gene calls are TRBV18 and TRBJ1-5; TRBD1 might be the D (5 bases). Germline CDR1 KGHSH, CDR2 LQKENI. CDR3 length equals 17 residues. The ends were cut back, 0 bases at V and 5 bases at J, with 17 bases in the middle. CDR3 coding DNA: TGTGCCAGCTCACCACCGGGGGACGCAAGAAGGTATCAGCCCCAGCATTTT. This gives the protein CASSPPGDARRYQPQHF.

The chain is built from TRBV7-2 and TRBJ2-5; TRBD2 matches 8 bases. Germline CDR1 SGHTA, CDR2 FQGNSA. V trimming: 5 bases; J trimming: 5 bases; junction bases outside the gene matches: 10. The CDR3 is 15 residues long. The CDR3 region has the DNA TGTGCCAGCAGCCTCGGAACCGGGACTAGTGAGACCCAGTACTTC. It encodes CASSLGTGTSETQYF. Together with reference TRBV7-2 and TRBJ2-5, the CDR3 gives the full variable domain: GAGVSQSPSNKVTEKGKDVELRCDPISGHTALYWYRQSLGQGLEFLIYFQGNSAPDKSGLPSDRFSAERTGGSVSTLTIQRTQQEDSAVYLCASSLGTGTSETQYFGPGTRLLVL.

This clone was seen just once. The rearrangement links TRBV4-3 to TRBJ2-1; 9 bases are shared with TRBD2. This CDR3 is built from 17 residues. V lost 0 bases and J lost 11; bases outside the gene matches: 14. Germline V gene lookup returns CDR1 LGHNA and CDR2 YSLEER. Written as DNA, the CDR3 is TGCGCCAGCAGCCAAGACCGCGGGGGGGCAGAGAGTAGACAGCAGTTCTTC. As protein: CASSQDRGGAESRQQFF.

The chain joins TRBV19 to TRBJ2-1; 10 positions agree with TRBD2. J was trimmed by 9 bases and V by 3 bases; bases with no gene match: 5. Germline-derived CDR1 and CDR2 are LNHDA and SQIVND (reference sequence). The CDR3 spans 14 residues. This CDR3 is CASSILASGGEQFF. CDR3 nucleotide sequence: TGTGCCAGTAGTATTTTGGCTAGCGGGGGTGAGCAGTTCTTC. Full variable domain (remainder filled in from reference TRBV19 and TRBJ2-1): DGGITQSPKYLFRKEGQNVTLSCEQNLNHDAMYWYRQDPGQGLRLIYYSQIVNDFQKGDIAEGYSVSREKKESFPLTVTSAQKNPTAFYLCASSILASGGEQFFGPGTRLTVL.

The genes are TRBV6-1 and TRBJ2-2, with 9 nucleotides matching TRBD1. CDR1 and CDR2 from the germline V gene are MNHNS and SASEGT. V gave up 5 bases and J gave up 5 bases; unmatched junction bases: 6. This CDR3 contains 15 residues. The CDR3 bases are TGTGCCAGCAGTCGGGACAGGGTTACTACCGGGGAGCTGTTTTTT. This translates into CASSRDRVTTGELFF.

The chain links TRBV7-2 to TRBJ1-1; TRBD1 aligns across 10 bases. CDR1 and CDR2 (germline): SGHTA, FQGNSA. V was clipped by 0 bases and J by 0 bases; unmatched bases: 13. This CDR3 contains 20 residues. The CDR3 loop reads CASSLAGQGIVMGMNTEAFF. CDR3 bases: TGTGCCAGCAGCTTAGCGGGACAGGGGATTGTGATGGGAATGAACACTGAAGCTTTCTTT.

This rearrangement joins TRBV7-2 to TRBJ2-7, with 8 nucleotides matching TRBD2. This CDR3 contains 17 residues. Germline V gene lookup returns CDR1 SGHTA and CDR2 FQGNSA. Trimming cost V 5 bases and J 6 bases; bases outside gene matches: 18. The CDR3 sequence is CASSQRIPGGRESEQYF. In DNA, the CDR3 is TGTGCCAGCAGCCAGCGAATCCCGGGGGGGCGAGAAAGCGAGCAGTACTTC.

The V call is TRBV10-1, the J call TRBJ1-3, with D unclear. CDR1 and CDR2 (germline): WNHNN, SYGVQD (reference sequence). V was trimmed by 6 bases and J by 0 bases, leaving 12 bases between them. This CDR3 has 15 residues. This CDR3 is CASRRTDSSGNTIYF. CDR3 nucleotides: TGCGCCAGCAGGAGGACCGATAGCTCTGGAAACACCATATATTTT.

The gene calls are TRBV6-6 and TRBJ1-3; D is ambiguous. CDR1 MNHNY and CDR2 SVGAGI come from the germline V gene (reference sequence). V was cut by 9 bases and J by 0 bases, with 6 bases left in between. The CDR3 is made up of 12 amino acids. CDR3 nucleotides: TGTGCCAGTCGGGGCTCTGGAAACACCATATATTTT. It yields the protein CASRGSGNTIYF.

This clone appeared a single time. The CDR3 is CASSRTADNSGNTIYF. CDR3 DNA sequence: TGCGCCAGCAGCAGGACAGCGGACAACTCTGGAAACACCATATATTTT. The chain recombines TRBV5-1 with TRBJ1-3; weak D call: TRBD1 (6 bases). V was trimmed by 4 bases and J by 0 bases, leaving 14 bases between them. The germline CDR1 and CDR2 sequences are SGHRS and YFSETQ. The CDR3 is 16 amino acids.

A single count supports this clone. The chain combines TRBV14 with TRBJ1-6; the match to TRBD1 covers 11 bases. The CDR3 covers 15 residues. Trimming at V came to 1 base and at J to 10 bases, leaving 3 bases not matched to a gene. The germline CDR1 and CDR2 sequences are SGHDN and FVKESK. The CDR3 sequence: CASSQGTGGTSPLHF. The CDR3 nucleotides read TGTGCCAGCAGCCAAGGGACAGGGGGCACCTCACCCCTCCACTTT.

The CDR3 region is CASRKDRGNTEAFF. In DNA, the CDR3 is TGTGCCAGCAGGAAGGACAGGGGAAACACTGAAGCTTTCTTT. The rearrangement uses TRBV2 and TRBJ1-1; TRBD1 aligns across 9 bases. V trimming: 6 bases; J trimming: 2 bases; junction bases outside the gene matches: 4. CDR3 length: 14 residues. In germline, CDR1 is SNHLY, CDR2 FYNNEI.

The CDR3 DNA follows: TGTGCCAGCAGCCCGGATGGGACATCCCGCGAGCAGTACTTC. It encodes CASSPDGTSREQYF. The chain is built from TRBV5-5 and TRBJ2-7; D perhaps matches TRBD1 (6 bases). The germline gives CDR1 SGHKS, CDR2 YYEKEE (reference sequence). Trimming stripped 4 bases from V and 6 bases from J, with 17 bases between. The CDR3 is 14 residues long.

The rearrangement joins TRBV6-5 to TRBJ1-5; D is unclear. The V and J ends lost 2 bases and 3 bases respectively, with 5 bases between them. Germline values: CDR1 MNHEY, CDR2 SVGAGI. The CDR3 sequence is 13 residues long. The DNA of the CDR3 is TGTGCCAGCAGTTACCGCCTCAATCAGCCCCAGCATTTT. Translating it yields CASSYRLNQPQHF.

This chain connects TRBV2 to TRBJ2-7; no firm D call. CDR1 and CDR2 from the germline V gene are SNHLY and FYNNEI. Trimming took off 6 bases at V and 1 base at J, with 13 bases between the two ends. The CDR3 is 14 amino acids. CDR3 loop: CASSYLQNSYEQYF. The CDR3 DNA is TGTGCCAGCAGCTACTTACAGAATTCCTACGAGCAGTACTTC.

This clone appeared a single time. V is TRBV6-8 and J is TRBJ2-7; tentatively, D is TRBD1 or TRBD2 (5 bases each). Per the germline V gene, CDR1 is MNHGY and CDR2 is SAAAGT. The CDR3 has 11 residues. V shed 2 bases and J shed 9 bases, with 8 bases lying between them. This chain's CDR3 is CASSYVRGQYF. For the CDR3, the DNA is TGTGCCAGCAGTTACGTGAGGGGGCAGTACTTC.

V is TRBV6-5 and J is TRBJ2-1; a weak D match, TRBD1 (5 bases). The germline V gene encodes CDR1 MNHEY and CDR2 SVGAGI. The CDR3 has 13 residues. Trimming left V 6 bases short and J 6 bases short, with 12 bases between. In nucleotides, the CDR3 is TGTGCCAGCAGCGGAACAGGTTTCAATGAGCAGTTCTTC. Protein sequence: CASSGTGFNEQFF.

The V gene is TRBV14, the J gene TRBJ2-3, with a tentative D call TRBD2 (6 bases). This CDR3 region has 14 residues. Between the trimmed V and J ends, which lost 3 bases and 10 bases, there was a span of 17 bases. Germline assignment: CDR1 SGHDN and CDR2 FVKESK. This chain's CDR3 is CASSQAFGGGAQYF. The CDR3 DNA sequence: TGTGCCAGCAGCCAGGCGTTCGGTGGCGGGGCGCAGTATTTT.

Only a few counts were recorded for this clone. The V and J genes are TRBV9 and TRBJ2-1, with 10 bases aligning to TRBD1. The CDR3 consists of 15 residues. V gave up 4 bases and J gave up 3 bases; unmatched junction bases: 4. CDR1 is SGDLS, CDR2 YYNGEE, per germline. This chain's CDR3 is CASSTRTGGYNEQFF. The CDR3 coding sequence is TGTGCCAGCAGCACCCGGACAGGGGGCTACAATGAGCAGTTCTTC.

The chain joins TRBV6-5 to TRBJ1-1, with TRBD1 as a possible D gene (6 bases). The CDR3 contains 13 residues. Germline CDR1 MNHEY, CDR2 SVGAGI. The V gene lost 5 bases and the J gene lost 6 bases, with 13 bases spanning the gap. CDR3 nucleotides: TGTGCCAGCAGTCAGGGACAAAGCCCTGAAGCTTTCTTT. Encoded protein: CASSQGQSPEAFF.

This clone was counted a single time. J is TRBJ1-2 and V is TRBV30; D uncertain. Trimming took off 3 bases at V and 2 bases at J, with 1 base between the two ends. Germline loops: CDR1 GTSNPN, CDR2 SVGIG (reference sequence). The CDR3 loop spans 10 amino acids. This chain's CDR3 is CAWRNYGYTF. The CDR3 region has the DNA TGTGCCTGGAGAAACTATGGCTACACCTTC.

The chain recombines TRBV10-3 with TRBJ2-1, with TRBD1 identical over 8 bases. Germline lookup yields CDR1 ENHRY and CDR2 SYGVKD. Unmatched junction bases numbered 7, after V lost 11 bases and J lost 10 bases. CDR3 length: 11 residues. CDR3 coding DNA: TGTGCCTCTAACGGACAGGGAGAGCAGTTCTTC. Its translation: CASNGQGEQFF.

V is TRBV7-2 and J is TRBJ2-4; possibly TRBD1 or TRBD2 for D (6 bases each). The CDR3 extends over 16 amino acids. The V end lost 5 bases, the J end lost 3 bases, and 17 bases lay between the germline ends. The germline V gene has CDR1 SGHTA and CDR2 FQGNSA. The CDR3 spells CASSQSGGLVKNIQYF. Written as DNA, the CDR3 is TGTGCCAGCAGCCAAAGTGGGGGGCTTGTCAAAAACATTCAGTACTTC.

The table lists this clone with a few counts. CDR3: CASWRGSNYGYTF. In DNA, the CDR3 is TGTGCCTCGTGGAGGGGGTCGAACTATGGCTACACCTTC. The V call is TRBV30, the J call TRBJ1-2; perhaps TRBD1 as D (6 bases). Germline V CDR1 and CDR2: GTSNPN, SVGIG (reference sequence). V was clipped by 7 bases and J by 2 bases, with 14 bases between them. The CDR3 runs to 13 residues. Looking up the rest from reference TRBV30 and TRBJ1-2 gives the full variable domain: SQTIHQWPATLVQPVGSPLSLECTVEGTSNPNLYWYRQAAGRGLQLLFYSVGIGQISSEVPQNLSASRPQDRQFILSSKKLLLSDSGFYLCASWRGSNYGYTFGSGTRLTVV.